The sequence of this T cell receptor (beta chain) was determined in a study of CD8 T cells in ankylosing spondylitis (dated by TCRdb to 2016 to 2017). Some background on the complete study: The study set out to find disease-linked TCR variants by profiling T cell receptor beta repertoires in ankylosing spondylitis patients and healthy donors. The full study cohort was made up of under 30 ankylosing spondylitis patients and about a hundred healthy donors. Samples of peripheral blood were taken, and for ankylosing spondylitis patients, synovial fluid was collected as well. Study-level results and caveats: The disease-linked clones had a CD8+ phenotype and were found at relatively low frequencies in peripheral blood. Some of the motif variants had been reported before in the synovial fluid and blood of reactive arthritis patients, a finding that suggests common disease-initiation mechanisms. Blood from ankylosing spondylitis patients appeared to be characterized by a TCR beta motif composed of under 10 highly homologous amino acid variants. According to the report, matched synovial fluid samples from ankylosing spondylitis patients were significantly enriched for the disease-linked clones.

This sample was sequenced with an Illumina HiSeq 2500. TCR beta libraries were prepared by quantitative 5'-RACE with molecular barcodes. In the paper's pipeline: A new computational method based on a probabilistic model of VDJ rearrangement was used to identify disease-linked TCR variants. Starting from the raw public reads, TCRdb applied fastp trimming at Q25, assembled clones with MiXCR and retained in-frame beta chains. Under each unique CDR3 protein, matching rows form one entry showing the most common genes and DNA. TCRdb's processing, not the study's, gives the V and J calls here. The sample table contains over 450,000 distinct CDR3 sequences; only one count was recorded for roughly an eighth of them. The ten largest make up 6.8% of the sample. Comment on this clonotype: The antigen it binds to is not known. The record has no base qualities; no much larger clone is one base away.

For CDR1 and CDR2, the germline V gene (reference sequence) lists SGHNT and YYREEE. Trimming takes 2 bases off V and 5 bases off J; junction bases not matched to a gene: 6. From the cysteine through the phenylalanine, the CDR3 covers 15 amino acids. Only the CDR3 DNA is retained, 45 bases long and in frame from the first base. Sequenced sample: blood, either unsorted or a sorted T cell fraction (not recorded which). The V and J segments used are TRBV5-4 and TRBJ2-3; 9 of the junction bases match TRBD2. This sequence was found in a male donor with ankylosing spondylitis. The nucleotide sequence reads as follows: TGTGCCAGCAGCTTTGCGGGAGGGATGGGAGATACGCAGTATTTT. Translated, this is CASSFAGGMGDTQYF.